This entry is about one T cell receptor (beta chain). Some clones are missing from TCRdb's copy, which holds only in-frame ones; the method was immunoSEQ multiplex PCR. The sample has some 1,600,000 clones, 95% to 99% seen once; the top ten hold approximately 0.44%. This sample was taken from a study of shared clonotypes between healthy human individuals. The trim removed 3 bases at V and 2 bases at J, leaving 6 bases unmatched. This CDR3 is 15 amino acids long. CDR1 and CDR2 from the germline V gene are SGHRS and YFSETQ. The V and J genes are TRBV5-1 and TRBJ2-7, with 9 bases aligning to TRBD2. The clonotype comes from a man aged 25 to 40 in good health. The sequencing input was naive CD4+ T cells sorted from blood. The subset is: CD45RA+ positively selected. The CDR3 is CASSSPREGAYEQYF. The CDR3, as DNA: TGCGCCAGCAGCTCACCGCGGGAGGGGGCCTACGAGCAGTACTTC.